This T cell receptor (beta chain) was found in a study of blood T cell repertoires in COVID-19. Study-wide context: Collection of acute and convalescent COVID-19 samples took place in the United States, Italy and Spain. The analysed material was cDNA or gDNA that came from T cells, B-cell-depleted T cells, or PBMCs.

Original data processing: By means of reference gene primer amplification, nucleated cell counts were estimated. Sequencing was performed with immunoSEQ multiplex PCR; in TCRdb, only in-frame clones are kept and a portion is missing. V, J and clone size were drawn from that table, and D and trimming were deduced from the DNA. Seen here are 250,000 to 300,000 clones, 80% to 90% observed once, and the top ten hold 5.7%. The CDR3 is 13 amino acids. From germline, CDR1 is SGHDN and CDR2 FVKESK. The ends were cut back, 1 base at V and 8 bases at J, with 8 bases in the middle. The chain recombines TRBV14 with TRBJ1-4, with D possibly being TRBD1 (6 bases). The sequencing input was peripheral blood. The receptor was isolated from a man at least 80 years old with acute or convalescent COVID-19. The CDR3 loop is CASSQGTVEKLFF. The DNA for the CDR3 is TGTGCCAGCAGCCAAGGGACAGTAGAAAAACTGTTTTTT.